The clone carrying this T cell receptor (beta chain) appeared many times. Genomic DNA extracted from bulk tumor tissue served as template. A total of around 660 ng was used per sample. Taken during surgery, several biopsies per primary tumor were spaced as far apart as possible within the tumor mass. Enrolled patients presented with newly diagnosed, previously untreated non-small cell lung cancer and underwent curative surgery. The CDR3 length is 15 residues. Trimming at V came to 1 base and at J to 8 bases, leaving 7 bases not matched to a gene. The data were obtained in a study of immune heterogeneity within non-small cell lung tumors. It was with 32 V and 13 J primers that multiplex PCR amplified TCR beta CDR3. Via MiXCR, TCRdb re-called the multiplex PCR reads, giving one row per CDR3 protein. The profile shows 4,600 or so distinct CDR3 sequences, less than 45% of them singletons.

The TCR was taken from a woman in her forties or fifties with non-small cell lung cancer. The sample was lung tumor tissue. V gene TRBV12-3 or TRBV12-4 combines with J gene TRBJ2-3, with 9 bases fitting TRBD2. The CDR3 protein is CASSLGSGGPSTQYF. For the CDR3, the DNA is TGTGCCAGCAGTTTAGGGAGCGGGGGGCCTAGTACGCAGTATTTT.